This T cell receptor (beta chain) was recorded in a study of T cell responses to AZD1222 COVID-19 vaccine. Profiled with immunoSEQ multiplex PCR; TCRdb holds only in-frame clones, not every one. Counted here are 98,000 or so clones, 86% occurring once; the ten biggest clones make up more than 2.5%. CDR3 size: 15 residues. Trimming removed 3 bases from V and 5 bases from J; junction bases left unmatched: 9. Germline CDR1 reads KGHSH; CDR2 reads LQKENI. The TCR sequence derives from an adult who received the MenACWY meningococcal vaccine as a control. The sequenced sample was peripheral blood, obtained 28 days after the second dose of the MenACWY control vaccine. The V call is TRBV18, the J call TRBJ1-2; TRBD1 matches at 7 bases. The CDR3 reads CASSPSRDRVYGYTF. The CDR3, as DNA: TGTGCCAGCTCACCTTCCCGAGACAGGGTTTATGGCTACACCTTC.